Below are 18 T cell receptor beta chains sequenced from a single sample in a study of shared clonotypes between healthy human individuals. Some clones are missing from TCRdb's copy, which holds only in-frame ones; the method was immunoSEQ multiplex PCR. The sample shows around 430,000 clones, around 79% of them seen only once. The sample taken for sequencing was PBMCs. The receptors stem from a woman between 40 and 50 years old in good health. Some clones in this sample may be carry-over from other donors' samples.

The chain uses TRBV10-3 and TRBJ2-3; D remains unclear. CDR3 size: 15 residues. The germline V gene has CDR1 ENHRY and CDR2 SYGVKD. V shed 4 bases and J shed 0 bases, with 11 bases lying between them. The CDR3 spells CAISGGGTSTDTQYF. The CDR3 DNA is TGTGCCATCAGTGGAGGCGGTACTAGCACAGATACGCAGTATTTT.

This clone was seen a handful of times. This sequence joins TRBV19 and TRBJ2-5, with D maybe TRBD1 (6 bases). CDR3 size: 15 residues. V was trimmed by 1 base and J by 1 base, leaving 10 bases between them. Germline CDR1 reads LNHDA; CDR2 reads SQIVND (reference sequence). CDR3: CASSIASTGQETQYF. For the CDR3, the DNA is TGTGCCAGTAGTATAGCCTCGACAGGCCAAGAGACCCAGTACTTC. Based on the CDR3 plus reference TRBV19 and TRBJ2-5, the full variable domain is DGGITQSPKYLFRKEGQNVTLSCEQNLNHDAMYWYRQDPGQGLRLIYYSQIVNDFQKGDIAEGYSVSREKKESFPLTVTSAQKNPTAFYLCASSIASTGQETQYFGPGTRLLVL.

This clone was seen just once. The chain links TRBV9 to TRBJ2-7; D may match TRBD1 or TRBD2 (5 bases each). The CDR3 is made up of 14 amino acids. CDR1 is SGDLS and CDR2 is YYNGEE in the germline V gene. Between the trimmed V and J ends, which lost 4 bases and 2 bases, there was a span of 13 bases. CDR3 sequence (DNA): TGTGCCAGCAGCCCTAGAAGGGACCCCTACGAGCAGTACTTC. Translation gives CASSPRRDPYEQYF.

The rearrangement joins TRBV19 to TRBJ1-1, with D possibly TRBD1 on 6 matching bases. Trimming took off 2 bases at V and 5 bases at J, with 12 bases between the two ends. Germline CDR1 LNHDA, CDR2 SQIVND (reference sequence). The CDR3 spans 14 residues. The CDR3 region has the DNA TGTGCCAGTAGTATACGGGGGCGGTCGACTGAAGCTTTCTTT. It yields the protein CASSIRGRSTEAFF.

This clone was observed at least ten times. The chain couples TRBV2 to TRBJ2-2; 8 bases line up with TRBD2. The CDR3 extends over 15 amino acids. V trimming: 7 bases; J trimming: 3 bases; junction bases outside the gene matches: 7. In germline, CDR1 is SNHLY, CDR2 FYNNEI. The CDR3 region is CASTRLAWDTGELFF. Written as DNA, the CDR3 is TGTGCCAGCACGCGACTAGCGTGGGACACCGGGGAGCTGTTTTTT. Full variable domain (remainder filled in from reference TRBV2 and TRBJ2-2): EPEVTQTPSHQVTQMGQEVILRCVPISNHLYFYWYRQILGQKVEFLVSFYNNEISEKSEIFDDQFSVERPDGSNFTLKIRSTKLEDSAMYFCASTRLAWDTGELFFGEGSRLTVL.

This chain connects TRBV4-2 to TRBJ2-1; D is perhaps TRBD2 (6 bases). Per germline, CDR1 LGHNA and CDR2 YNFKEQ. The CDR3 covers 15 residues. V lost 3 bases and J lost 2, with 11 bases in between. The CDR3 region is CASSQGLATYNEQFF. The CDR3 coding sequence is TGTGCCAGCAGCCAGGGCCTAGCGACCTACAATGAGCAGTTCTTC.

This chain connects TRBV27 to TRBJ2-5; D call uncertain. The CDR3 is made up of 13 amino acids. Germline CDR1 and CDR2: MNHEY and SMNVEV (reference sequence). Trimming removed 6 bases from V and 5 bases from J, with 13 bases in between. The DNA of the CDR3 is TGTGCCAGCAGCCTATATCCCTACGAGACCCAGTACTTC. Translated, it gives CASSLYPYETQYF.

This clone was recorded many times. The identical CDR3 is also encoded by other nucleotide sequences in the sample. The genes are TRBV7-7 and TRBJ1-1, with a tentative D call TRBD1 (6 bases). CDR3 length equals 13 residues. The V and J ends lost 2 bases and 6 bases respectively, with 10 bases between them. Germline V gene sequence: CDR1 SSHAT, CDR2 FNYEAQ (reference sequence). This chain's CDR3 is CASSLTGPPEAFF. The CDR3 region has the DNA TGTGCCAGCAGCTTAACAGGGCCCCCTGAAGCTTTCTTT. The complete variable domain, with remaining parts taken from reference TRBV7-7 and TRBJ1-1, reads GAGVSQSPRYKVTKRGQDVTLRCDPISSHATLYWYQQALGQGPEFLTYFNYEAQPDKSGLPSDRFSAERPEGSISTLTIQRTEQRDSAMYRCASSLTGPPEAFFGQGTRLTVV.

Here the CDR3 reads CASSSSRLAGAETQYF. The CDR3 DNA follows: TGTGCCAGCAGCTCCTCTAGGCTAGCGGGAGCAGAGACCCAGTACTTC. The V and J genes are TRBV9 and TRBJ2-5, with 10 bases identical to TRBD2. Germline trimming cut 4 bases from V and 4 bases from J; bases unmatched to any gene: 10. The CDR3 extends over 16 amino acids. Germline lookup yields CDR1 SGDLS and CDR2 YYNGEE.

The chain recombines TRBV2 with TRBJ1-1; TRBD1 might be the D (6 bases). The CDR3 is 11 residues long. Deletions cut 10 bases from V and 2 bases from J, with 8 bases between. The germline gives CDR1 SNHLY, CDR2 FYNNEI. CDR3: CAMDRNTEAFF. CDR3 nucleotide sequence: TGTGCCATGGACAGAAACACTGAAGCTTTCTTT.

The sample holds many counts of this clone. This rearrangement joins TRBV7-2 to TRBJ1-1; tentatively, D is TRBD1 (6 bases). From germline, CDR1 is SGHTA and CDR2 FQGNSA. The CDR3 consists of 13 residues. Trimming pared 4 bases from V and 7 bases from J, leaving 13 bases between. The CDR3 loop reads CASSSLGGGEAFF. CDR3 bases: TGTGCCAGCAGCTCCCTCGGGGGCGGTGAAGCTTTCTTT.

The rearrangement joins TRBV4-3 to TRBJ2-7; TRBD1 aligns across 9 bases. CDR1 LGHNA and CDR2 YSLEER come from the germline V gene. CDR3 size: 15 residues. The ends lost 2 bases at V and 5 bases at J; junction bases unmatched: 7. The CDR3 bases are TGCGCCAGCAGCCAATCCGGGACAGGGAACCACGAGCAGTACTTC. Amino acids: CASSQSGTGNHEQYF.

V gene TRBV30 combines with J gene TRBJ1-5, with D maybe TRBD1 (5 bases). The CDR3 runs to 13 residues. Trimming stripped 5 bases from V and 5 bases from J, with 13 bases between. Per germline, CDR1 GTSNPN and CDR2 SVGIG (reference sequence). CDR3 bases: TGTGCCTGGGCTTACCCAGGGTATCAGCCCCAGCATTTT. Its translation: CAWAYPGYQPQHF.

In this sample, this clone turned up a few times. The V gene is TRBV10-3, the J gene TRBJ1-1; D is uncertain. Looked up from germline, CDR1 is ENHRY and CDR2 is SYGVKD. The CDR3 totals 16 residues. V dropped 0 bases and J dropped 6 bases, with 17 bases sitting between them. DNA for the CDR3: TGTGCCATCAGTGAGTCGGATGGGAGAGACGTCCCTGAAGCTTTCTTT. It translates to CAISESDGRDVPEAFF.

The V call is TRBV5-1, the J call TRBJ2-3; possibly TRBD1 for D (6 bases). The V end lost 0 bases, the J end lost 1 base, and 12 bases lay between the germline ends. There are 16 residues in the CDR3. CDR1 is SGHRS, CDR2 YFSETQ, per germline. CDR3 region: CASSLGTGFRTDTQYF. For the CDR3, the DNA is TGCGCCAGCAGCTTGGGCACAGGGTTCCGCACAGATACGCAGTATTTT.

As concerns this clone: One junction end does not reproduce the germline sequence, and a read error may be involved. The chain carries TRBV4-2 and TRBJ1-2; D gene unclear. The length of the CDR3 is 13 residues. Germline CDR1 reads LGHNA; CDR2 reads YNFKEQ. Here the CDR3 DNA reads TGTGCCAGCAGCCAAGTCCCAGGTGCTGGCTGCACCTTC. Protein: CASSQVPGAGCTF.

This clone was found once. This chain joins TRBV18 and TRBJ2-1; TRBD1 aligns across 9 bases. CDR1 and CDR2 from the germline V gene are KGHSH and LQKENI. V shed 3 bases and J 2 bases; nucleotides not matched to a gene: 5. The CDR3 is 16 residues long. The CDR3 spells CASSPGWDRAYNEQFF. CDR3 coding DNA: TGTGCCAGCTCACCGGGTTGGGACAGGGCCTACAATGAGCAGTTCTTC.

This clone was picked up one time. The CDR3 here is CASSIWGGTQYF. The CDR3 DNA sequence: TGTGCCAGTAGTATATGGGGGGGGACCCAGTACTTC. The genes are TRBV19 and TRBJ2-5; 7 bases agree with TRBD2. This CDR3 has 12 amino acids. Germline-derived CDR1 and CDR2 are LNHDA and SQIVND (reference sequence). The V and J ends lost 2 bases and 7 bases, in that order; junction bases with no gene match: 1.